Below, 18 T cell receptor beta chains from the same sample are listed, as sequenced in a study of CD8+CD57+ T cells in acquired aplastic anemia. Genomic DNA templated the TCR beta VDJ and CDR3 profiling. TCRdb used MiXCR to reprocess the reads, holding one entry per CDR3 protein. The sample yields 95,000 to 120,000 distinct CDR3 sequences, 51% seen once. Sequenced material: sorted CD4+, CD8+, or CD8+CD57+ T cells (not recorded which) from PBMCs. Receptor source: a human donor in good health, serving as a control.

For the CDR3, the DNA is TGTGCCAGCAGTAGCAGAACACGGGAGACCCAGTACTTC. This codes for CASSSRTRETQYF. The V gene is TRBV2, the J gene TRBJ2-5, with D hard to call. Between the trimmed V and J ends, which lost 5 bases and 5 bases, there was a span of 12 bases. Germline assignment: CDR1 SNHLY and CDR2 FYNNEI. The CDR3 runs 13 residues.

The CDR3 DNA reads as TGTGCCAGCAGTTCCCCGGGGCCCGGGGAGCTGTTTTTT. Its translation is CASSSPGPGELFF. J is TRBJ2-2 and V is TRBV12-3 or TRBV12-4; D tentatively reads TRBD1 or TRBD2 (5 bases each). Deletions cut 4 bases from V and 6 bases from J, with 9 bases between. The CDR3 has 13 amino acids.

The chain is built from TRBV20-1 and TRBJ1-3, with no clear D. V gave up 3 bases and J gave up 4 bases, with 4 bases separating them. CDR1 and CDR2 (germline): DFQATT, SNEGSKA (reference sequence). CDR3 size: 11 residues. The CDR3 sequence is CSASTGNTIYF. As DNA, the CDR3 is TGCAGTGCTAGTACCGGAAACACCATATATTTT.

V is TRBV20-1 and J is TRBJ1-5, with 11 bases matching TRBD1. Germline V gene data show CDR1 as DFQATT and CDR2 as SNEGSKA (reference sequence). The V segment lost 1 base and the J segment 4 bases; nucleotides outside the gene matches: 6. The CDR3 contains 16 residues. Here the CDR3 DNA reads TGCAGTGCTAGAGGGTGGACAGGGGGCGGGAATCAGCCCCAGCATTTT. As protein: CSARGWTGGGNQPQHF.

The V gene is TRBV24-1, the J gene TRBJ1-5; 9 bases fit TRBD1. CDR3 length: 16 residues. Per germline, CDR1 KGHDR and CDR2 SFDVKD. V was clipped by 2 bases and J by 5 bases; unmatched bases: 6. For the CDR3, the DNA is TGTGCCACCAGTGATTCGTTACAGGGGGCTGATCAGCCCCAGCATTTT. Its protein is CATSDSLQGADQPQHF.

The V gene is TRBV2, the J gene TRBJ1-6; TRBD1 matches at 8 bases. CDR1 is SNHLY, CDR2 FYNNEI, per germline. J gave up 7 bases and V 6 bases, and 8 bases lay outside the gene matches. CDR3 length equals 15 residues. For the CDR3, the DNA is TGTGCCAGCAGGATCGGACAGGGTAACAATTCACCCCTCCACTTT. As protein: CASRIGQGNNSPLHF.

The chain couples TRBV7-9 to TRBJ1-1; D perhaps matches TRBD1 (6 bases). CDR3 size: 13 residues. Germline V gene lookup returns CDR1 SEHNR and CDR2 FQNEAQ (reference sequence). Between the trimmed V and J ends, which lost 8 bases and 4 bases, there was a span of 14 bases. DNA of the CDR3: TGTGCCAGCGCCGGGGGCCGAAGCACTGAAGCTTTCTTT. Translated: CASAGGRSTEAFF.

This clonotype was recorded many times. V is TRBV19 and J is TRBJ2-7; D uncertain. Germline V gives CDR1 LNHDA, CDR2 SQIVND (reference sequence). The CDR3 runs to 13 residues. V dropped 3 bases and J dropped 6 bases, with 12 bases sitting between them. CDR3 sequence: CASSIGQALEQYF. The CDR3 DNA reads TGTGCCAGTAGTATCGGGCAGGCCCTCGAGCAGTACTTC.

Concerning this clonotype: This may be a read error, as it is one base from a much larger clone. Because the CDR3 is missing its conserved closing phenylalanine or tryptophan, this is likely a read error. The CDR3 loop is CAWSGAGPYEQYL. In DNA, the CDR3 is TGTGCCTGGAGTGGTGCAGGCCCCTACGAGCAGTACCTC. The chain combines TRBV30 with TRBJ2-7; D uncertain. Trimming removed 1 base at V and 2 bases at J, with 9 bases between. Per the germline V gene, CDR1 is GTSNPN and CDR2 is SVGIG (reference sequence). CDR3 size: 13 residues.

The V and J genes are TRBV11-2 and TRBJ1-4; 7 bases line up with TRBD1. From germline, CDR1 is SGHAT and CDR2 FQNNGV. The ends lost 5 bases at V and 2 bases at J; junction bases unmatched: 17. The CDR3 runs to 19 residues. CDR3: CASSLPGTDPRRTNEKLFF. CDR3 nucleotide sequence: TGTGCCAGCAGCCTACCCGGGACAGACCCCCGGAGGACTAATGAAAAACTGTTTTTT.

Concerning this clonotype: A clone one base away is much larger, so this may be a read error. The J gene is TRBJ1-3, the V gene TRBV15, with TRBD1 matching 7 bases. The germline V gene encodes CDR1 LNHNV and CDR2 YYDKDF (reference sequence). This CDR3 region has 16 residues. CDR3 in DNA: TGTGCCACCAGCAGAGAACAGGGGACACCTGGAGACACCATATATTTT. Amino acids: CATSREQGTPGDTIYF.

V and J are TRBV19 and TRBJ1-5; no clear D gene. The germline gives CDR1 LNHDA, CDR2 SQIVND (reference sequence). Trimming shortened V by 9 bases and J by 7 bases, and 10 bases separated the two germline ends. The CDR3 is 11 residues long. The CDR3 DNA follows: TGTGCCAGCTCCGATCGCCAGCCCCAGCATTTT. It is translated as CASSDRQPQHF. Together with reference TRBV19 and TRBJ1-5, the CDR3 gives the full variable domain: DGGITQSPKYLFRKEGQNVTLSCEQNLNHDAMYWYRQDPGQGLRLIYYSQIVNDFQKGDIAEGYSVSREKKESFPLTVTSAQKNPTAFYLCASSDRQPQHFGDGTRLSIL.

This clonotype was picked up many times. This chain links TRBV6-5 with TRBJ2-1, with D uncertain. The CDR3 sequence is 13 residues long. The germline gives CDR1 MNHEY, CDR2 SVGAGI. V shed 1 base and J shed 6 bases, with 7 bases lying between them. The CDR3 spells CASSYLLINEQFF. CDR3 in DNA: TGTGCCAGCAGTTACTTACTCATCAATGAGCAGTTCTTC.

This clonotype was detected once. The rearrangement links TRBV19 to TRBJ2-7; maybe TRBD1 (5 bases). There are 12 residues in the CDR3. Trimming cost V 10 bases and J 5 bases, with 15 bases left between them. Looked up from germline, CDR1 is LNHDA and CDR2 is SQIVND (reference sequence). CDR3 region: CATRTRLDEQYF. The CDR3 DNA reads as TGTGCCACCCGGACAAGGCTAGACGAGCAGTACTTC.

In nucleotides, the CDR3 is TGCGCCAGCAGCCAAGGCAGGGGAGCAATGACTAATGAAAAACTGTTTTTT. Amino acids: CASSQGRGAMTNEKLFF. This rearrangement joins TRBV4-1 to TRBJ1-4; a possible D gene is TRBD1 (6 bases). V lost 1 base and J lost 2, with 14 bases in between. The CDR3 totals 17 residues. Germline-derived CDR1 and CDR2 are MGHRA and YSYEKL.

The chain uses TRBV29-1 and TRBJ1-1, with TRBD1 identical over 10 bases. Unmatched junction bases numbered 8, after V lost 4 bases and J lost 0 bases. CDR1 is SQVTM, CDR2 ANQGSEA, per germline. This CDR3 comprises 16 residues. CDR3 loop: CSVGGTGVEMNTEAFF. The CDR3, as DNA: TGCAGCGTTGGGGGGACAGGGGTTGAAATGAACACTGAAGCTTTCTTT. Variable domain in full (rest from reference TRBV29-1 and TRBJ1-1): SAVISQKPSRDICQRGTSLTIQCQVDSQVTMMFWYRQQPGQSLTLIATANQGSEATYESGFVIDKFPISRPNLTFSTLTVSNMSPEDSSIYLCSVGGTGVEMNTEAFFGQGTRLTVV.

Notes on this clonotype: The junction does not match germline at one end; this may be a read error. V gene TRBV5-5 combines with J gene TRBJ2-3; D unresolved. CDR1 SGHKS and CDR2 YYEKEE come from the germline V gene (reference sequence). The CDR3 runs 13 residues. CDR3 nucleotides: TGCGCCAGCAGCCCTGATTACGCAGATACGCAGTATTTT. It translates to CASSPDYADTQYF. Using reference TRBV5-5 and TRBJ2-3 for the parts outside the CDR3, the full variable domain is DAGVTQSPTHLIKTRGQQVTLRCSPISGHKSVSWYQQVLGQGPQFIFQYYEKEERGRGNFPDRFSARQFPNYSSELNVNALLLGDSALYLCASSPDYADTQYFGPGTRLTVL.

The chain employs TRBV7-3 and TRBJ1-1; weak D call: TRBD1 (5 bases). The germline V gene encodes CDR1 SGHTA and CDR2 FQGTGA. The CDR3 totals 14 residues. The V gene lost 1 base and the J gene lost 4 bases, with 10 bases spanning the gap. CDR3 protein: CASSLMGGVTEAFF. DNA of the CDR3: TGTGCCAGCAGCTTAATGGGGGGGGTCACTGAAGCTTTCTTT.